These 12 T cell receptor beta chains were all obtained from the same sample, sequenced in a study of blood T cell repertoires in COVID-19 (dated by TCRdb to about 2020). The library was generated by the immunoSEQ multiplex PCR assay. Sourced from immuneACCESS, this table was stored by TCRdb with only in-frame sequences that have V and J called. A share of the clones is absent; for the studies checked, an unresolved V gene accounts for under half, and the remainder has no known explanation. This sample holds about 98,000 clones; 80% to 90% were observed only once. The ten largest clones take up around 9.5% of the sample. The specimen sequenced was peripheral blood. The receptors come from a man aged 35-49 years with active or convalescent COVID-19.

The table lists this clone with a count of one. V usage is TRBV7-3 and J usage is TRBJ2-1; TRBD2 matches at 14 bases. The germline CDR1 and CDR2 sequences are SGHTA and FQGTGA. CDR3 length: 17 amino acids. V lost 0 bases and J lost 6; bases outside the gene matches: 4. CDR3 DNA sequence: TGTGCCAGCAGCTTAACTTCCGGGACTAGCGGGGGCAATGAGCAGTTCTTC. Protein sequence: CASSLTSGTSGGNEQFF.

The V and J genes are TRBV7-9 and TRBJ2-3, with D perhaps matching TRBD1 (6 bases). Trimming removed 2 bases at V and 3 bases at J, with 15 bases between. Germline values: CDR1 SEHNR, CDR2 FQNEAQ (reference sequence). This CDR3 is built from 16 residues. The CDR3: CASSLRSTGETDTQYF. Here the CDR3 DNA reads TGTGCCAGCAGCTTACGATCGACAGGTGAAACAGATACGCAGTATTTT.

This sequence joins TRBV9 and TRBJ2-5; a weak D match, TRBD1 (8 bases). Germline CDR1 reads SGDLS; CDR2 reads YYNGEE. The CDR3 is 22 amino acids. Deletions cut 0 bases from V and 0 bases from J, with 30 bases between. DNA of the CDR3: TGTGCCAGCAGCGTAGCTACGGGAGGACAGGGAGGGAGAGGGGGGTACCAAGAGACCCAGTACTTC. Residues: CASSVATGGQGGRGGYQETQYF.

The sample holds one count of this clone. The chain has TRBV12-3 or TRBV12-4 and TRBJ1-1; TRBD1 might be the D (5 bases). The length of the CDR3 is 13 residues. Trimming cost V 8 bases and J 1 base, with 11 bases left between them. The CDR3 loop is CASLGLANTEAFF. In DNA, the CDR3 is TGTGCCAGCCTGGGACTTGCGAACACTGAAGCTTTCTTT.

This chain connects TRBV5-1 to TRBJ2-7; TRBD2 might be the D (7 bases). V gave up 0 bases and J gave up 2 bases, with 9 bases separating them. The germline V gene encodes CDR1 SGHRS and CDR2 YFSETQ. The CDR3 length is 14 residues. The CDR3 loop reads CASSLGGGPYEQYF. For the CDR3, the DNA is TGCGCCAGCAGCTTGGGGGGGGGCCCCTACGAGCAGTACTTC.

The chain recombines TRBV6-5 with TRBJ2-7, with 8 bases that match TRBD1. The CDR3 extends over 15 amino acids. Trimming took 6 bases from V and 5 from J; bases not matched to a gene: 12. The germline CDR1 and CDR2 sequences are MNHEY and SVGAGI. The CDR3 DNA is TGTGCCAGCAGCGATCCGGGACAGGATTTCAACGAGCAGTACTTC. Its protein is CASSDPGQDFNEQYF.

This chain joins TRBV9 and TRBJ1-1; D might be TRBD1 (6 bases). The CDR3 contains 16 residues. Germline CDR1 reads SGDLS; CDR2 reads YYNGEE. V was pared by 3 bases and J by 1 base, with 16 bases between. The CDR3 spells CASSESVQGWNTEAFF. DNA of the CDR3: TGTGCCAGCAGCGAATCAGTTCAGGGGTGGAACACTGAAGCTTTCTTT.

This rearrangement joins TRBV2 to TRBJ2-5; 7 bases map to TRBD2. The germline CDR1 and CDR2 sequences are SNHLY and FYNNEI. This CDR3 region has 14 residues. The CDR3: CGTGGGGFQETQYF. The CDR3 bases are TGTGGCACGGGAGGCGGGGGTTTTCAAGAGACCCAGTACTTC.

The rearrangement links TRBV6-5 to TRBJ1-2, with 9 bases matching TRBD1. From germline, CDR1 is MNHEY and CDR2 SVGAGI. V lost 4 bases to trimming and J lost 5 bases; unmatched junction nucleotides: 2. The CDR3 is 13 residues long. CDR3 protein: CASSSQGAYGYTF. DNA for the CDR3: TGTGCCAGCAGTTCACAGGGGGCTTATGGCTACACCTTC.

As DNA, the CDR3 is TGTGCCACCAGTGATCTACAGGGGAGGGCTTTCTTT. It encodes CATSDLQGRAFF. The chain has TRBV24-1 and TRBJ1-1, with 7 positions matching TRBD1. The trim removed 3 bases at V and 11 bases at J, leaving 5 bases unmatched. There are 12 residues in the CDR3. Germline values: CDR1 KGHDR, CDR2 SFDVKD.

The chain carries TRBV6-5 and TRBJ1-2; 10 bases are shared with TRBD1. This CDR3 contains 14 residues. CDR1 is MNHEY and CDR2 is SVGAGI in the germline V gene. V was pared by 7 bases and J by 6 bases, with 8 bases of the junction left unmatched. The CDR3 region is CASTRQGANNGYTF. CDR3 coding DNA: TGTGCCAGCACCCGACAGGGGGCGAATAATGGCTACACCTTC.

This chain links TRBV27 with TRBJ2-3, with D tentatively TRBD2 (6 bases). The CDR3 has 17 residues. V was pared by 2 bases and J by 3 bases, with 18 bases between. CDR1 and CDR2 from the germline V gene are MNHEY and SMNVEV (reference sequence). In DNA, the CDR3 is TGTGCCAGCAGTTTACTGGCCGTAGCAGGGAGGACAGATACGCAGTATTTT. The encoded protein is CASSLLAVAGRTDTQYF.